Shown below are 21 T cell receptor beta chains from a single sample sequenced in a study of naive and memory T cell subsets. The treatment was: skin biopsy from PPD injection site in Mantoux-positive individual. An oligonucleotide containing a UMI was ligated to the 3' end of TCR cDNA. Four PCR rounds used nested alpha and beta constant region primers plus the SP2 primer. MiXCR, applied by TCRdb to the UMI-ligation and nested PCR reads, yields one record per CDR3 protein. This table holds some 40,000 distinct CDR3 sequences, approximately 11% found once. The sequencing used skin, collected from a tuberculin skin test site. The receptors were gathered from an adult in good health.

There are many counts of this clonotype. The chain employs TRBV6-6 and TRBJ2-1, with 7 bases fitting TRBD1. CDR1 MNHNY and CDR2 SVGAGI come from the germline V gene (reference sequence). The V and J ends lost 6 bases and 8 bases, in that order; junction bases with no gene match: 10. This CDR3 spans 14 amino acids. CDR3: CASSPHSGGDEQFF. CDR3 in DNA: TGTGCCAGCAGCCCACATTCAGGGGGTGATGAGCAGTTCTTC.

The V call is TRBV12-3 or TRBV12-4, the J call TRBJ2-3; D may be TRBD2 (6 bases). Trimming stripped 2 bases from V and 6 bases from J, with 18 bases between. The CDR3 contains 16 residues. Here the CDR3 reads CASSLISRLVSDTQYF. CDR3 nucleotides: TGTGCCAGCAGTTTAATCTCCCGACTAGTTTCCGATACGCAGTATTTT.

This clonotype was recorded at least ten times. V and J are TRBV6-6 and TRBJ2-5; D gene ambiguous. The germline CDR1 and CDR2 sequences are MNHNY and SVGAGI (reference sequence). V lost 6 bases and J 7 bases, leaving 9 bases between the germline ends. The CDR3 consists of 11 residues. CDR3 coding DNA: TGTGCCAGCAGAACCGGCGGGACCCAGTACTTC. This codes for CASRTGGTQYF.

This clonotype rates as medium-sized. The chain uses TRBV12-3 or TRBV12-4 and TRBJ2-7; 11 bases match TRBD2. V lost 5 bases, J lost 2 bases, and 8 bases stayed unmatched. This CDR3 contains 16 residues. The CDR3 nucleotides are TGTGCCAGCAGTACCGGGACTAGCGGAGACCCCTACGAGCAGTACTTC. Translated, it gives CASSTGTSGDPYEQYF.

The sample holds a few counts of this clonotype. This chain links TRBV7-2 with TRBJ1-5; D call uncertain. Trimming cost V 5 bases and J 7 bases, with 15 bases left between them. The CDR3 has 14 amino acids. CDR1 is SGHTA and CDR2 is FQGNSA in the germline V gene. DNA for the CDR3: TGTGCCAGCAGCCGGAGGGAGGACGGCCAGCCCCAGCATTTT. Translation: CASSRREDGQPQHF.

The chain uses TRBV29-1 and TRBJ2-7; possible D gene TRBD2, 5 bases. The CDR3 has 14 amino acids. The V gene's germline CDR1 is SQVTM and CDR2 ANQGSEA. V was trimmed by 4 bases and J by 7 bases, leaving 20 bases between them. The CDR3 nucleotides read TGCAGCGTTGGTCCTGAAGGACCGGGGTTGGAGCAGTACTTC. It encodes CSVGPEGPGLEQYF.

This clonotype occurred a few times. The rearrangement links TRBV20-1 to TRBJ2-7; 12 nucleotides align to TRBD2. This CDR3 contains 17 residues. After removal of 6 bases from V and 2 bases from J, the junction contained 14 bases not matched to a gene. Germline V gene lookup returns CDR1 DFQATT and CDR2 SNEGSKA (reference sequence). The CDR3 protein is CSASLAGGPSPTYEQYF. The CDR3 DNA reads as TGCAGTGCGAGTCTAGCGGGAGGGCCGTCTCCGACCTACGAGCAGTACTTC.

This clonotype was picked up a small number of times. The V gene is TRBV27, the J gene TRBJ1-3, with 9 positions matching TRBD1. There are 20 residues in the CDR3. With V trimmed by 6 bases and J by 2 bases, 20 bases remained unmatched. Germline assignment: CDR1 MNHEY and CDR2 SMNVEV (reference sequence). In DNA form, the CDR3 reads TGTGCCAGCAGCCCTGCGGTCGGGACAGGGTTAGTCTTTACTGGAAACACCATATATTTT. Encoded protein: CASSPAVGTGLVFTGNTIYF.

The table lists this clonotype with a few counts. The CDR3, as DNA: TGTGCCAGCAGCCATGCAACCTACGAGCAGTACTTC. Its protein product is CASSHATYEQYF. The V and J genes are TRBV3-1 and TRBJ2-7, with D uncertain. This CDR3 has 12 residues. V was clipped by 3 bases and J by 2 bases, with 5 bases between them. Germline CDR1 reads LGHDT; CDR2 reads YNNKEL (reference sequence).

V gene TRBV11-2 combines with J gene TRBJ2-1, with TRBD2 matching over 10 bases. The V gene end was trimmed by 0 bases and the J gene end by 7 bases; junction bases not matched to a gene: 0. This CDR3 spans 14 amino acids. CDR1 and CDR2 from the germline V gene are SGHAT and FQNNGV. The DNA of the CDR3 is TGTGCCAGCAGCTTAGAACTAGCGGGGAATGAGCAGTTCTTC. Its protein product is CASSLELAGNEQFF.

This clonotype showed up many times. The chain uses TRBV27 and TRBJ2-4; either TRBD1 or TRBD2 may supply D (5 bases each). CDR1 and CDR2 (germline): MNHEY, SMNVEV (reference sequence). The CDR3 length is 16 residues. Trimming left V 1 base short and J 0 bases short, with 10 bases between. As DNA, the CDR3 is TGTGCCAGCAGTTTATTCCCGAGGGGAGCCAAAAACATTCAGTACTTC. This translates into CASSLFPRGAKNIQYF.

This clonotype was counted many times. The chain carries TRBV5-6 and TRBJ1-1; TRBD1 might be the D (5 bases). The CDR3 covers 13 residues. CDR1 is SGHDT and CDR2 is YYEEEE in the germline V gene. V was clipped by 4 bases and J by 5 bases, with 12 bases between them. Written as DNA, the CDR3 is TGTGCCAGCAGCGGGGACTCGAGGACTGAAGCTTTCTTT. Translating it yields CASSGDSRTEAFF.

The chain recombines TRBV5-4 with TRBJ2-7, with TRBD1 matching 7 bases. The trim removed 3 bases at V and 5 bases at J, leaving 2 bases unmatched. Germline values: CDR1 SGHNT, CDR2 YYREEE (reference sequence). The CDR3 runs 12 residues. The DNA for the CDR3 is TGTGCCAGCAGCTGGGACAGTGACGAGCAGTACTTC. It is translated as CASSWDSDEQYF.

This chain connects TRBV6-1 to TRBJ2-2, with 8 bases matching TRBD2. CDR1 and CDR2 from the germline V gene are MNHNS and SASEGT. The CDR3 runs to 15 residues. J lost 7 bases, V lost 5 bases, and 9 bases had no gene match. DNA of the CDR3: TGTGCCAGCAGTTTAGGACTAGCCCTTATCGGGGAGCTGTTTTTT. Protein sequence: CASSLGLALIGELFF.

In its sample, this clonotype was seen many times. The chain recombines TRBV11-3 with TRBJ2-5, with D maybe TRBD1 (6 bases). This CDR3 spans 15 amino acids. Per germline, CDR1 SGHNT and CDR2 YENEEA. Trimming took off 3 bases at V and 2 bases at J, with 13 bases between the two ends. Here the CDR3 reads CASSFPGETQETQYF. DNA of the CDR3: TGTGCCAGCAGCTTCCCAGGGGAGACGCAAGAGACCCAGTACTTC.

The table lists this clonotype with a few counts. CDR3 coding DNA: TGTGCCTGGAATCCATTGGAGGTACAGGACACCGGGGAGCTGTTTTTT. This translates into CAWNPLEVQDTGELFF. The V gene is TRBV30, the J gene TRBJ2-2; TRBD1 or TRBD2 may be the D gene (5 bases each). Germline V CDR1 and CDR2: GTSNPN, SVGIG (reference sequence). This CDR3 region has 16 residues. The V end lost 4 bases, the J end lost 3 bases, and 18 bases lay between the germline ends.

This clonotype was detected a few times. The J gene is TRBJ2-3, the V gene TRBV18, with D possibly being TRBD2 (5 bases). The ends were cut back, 0 bases at V and 7 bases at J, with 11 bases in the middle. This CDR3 is built from 14 residues. Germline lookup yields CDR1 KGHSH and CDR2 LQKENI. DNA of the CDR3: TGTGCCAGCTCACCACCGTACGGAGGCTATACGCAGTATTTT. It is translated as CASSPPYGGYTQYF.

This clonotype has ten or more counts. The chain links TRBV27 to TRBJ2-5; D possibly matches TRBD1 or TRBD2 (6 bases each). Germline CDR1 is MNHEY and CDR2 is SMNVEV (reference sequence). Trimming cost V 6 bases and J 1 base, with 12 bases left between them. This CDR3 has 14 residues. The CDR3 DNA is TGTGCCAGCAGCTTGTGGGGGGCCCAAGAGACCCAGTACTTC. Translating gives CASSLWGAQETQYF.

This clonotype has at least ten counts. The chain uses TRBV20-1 and TRBJ1-4; D call uncertain. V was trimmed by 3 bases and J by 6 bases, leaving 14 bases between them. CDR1 and CDR2 from the germline V gene are DFQATT and SNEGSKA (reference sequence). The CDR3 contains 14 residues. CDR3 sequence: CSARSGRLDEKLFF. In DNA form, the CDR3 reads TGCAGTGCTAGGAGTGGGCGCCTTGATGAAAAACTGTTTTTT.

In this sample, this clonotype is medium-sized (0.01 to 0.1%). The V call is TRBV12-3 or TRBV12-4, the J call TRBJ2-3; TRBD2 might be the D (6 bases). There are 16 residues in the CDR3. Trimming stripped 4 bases from V and 0 bases from J, with 14 bases between. CDR3 nucleotides: TGTGCCAGCAGTTCCTCGGGGAGGACTAGCACAGATACGCAGTATTTT. Its translation is CASSSSGRTSTDTQYF.

The CDR3 nucleotides read TGTGCCAGCAGCCAAGTTACAAGATCGGCTAACTATGGCTACACCTTC. The encoded protein is CASSQVTRSANYGYTF. The chain has TRBV3-1 and TRBJ1-2; no firm D call. Germline V gene sequence: CDR1 LGHDT, CDR2 YNNKEL (reference sequence). The ends were cut back, 1 base at V and 0 bases at J, with 12 bases in the middle. This CDR3 region has 16 residues.